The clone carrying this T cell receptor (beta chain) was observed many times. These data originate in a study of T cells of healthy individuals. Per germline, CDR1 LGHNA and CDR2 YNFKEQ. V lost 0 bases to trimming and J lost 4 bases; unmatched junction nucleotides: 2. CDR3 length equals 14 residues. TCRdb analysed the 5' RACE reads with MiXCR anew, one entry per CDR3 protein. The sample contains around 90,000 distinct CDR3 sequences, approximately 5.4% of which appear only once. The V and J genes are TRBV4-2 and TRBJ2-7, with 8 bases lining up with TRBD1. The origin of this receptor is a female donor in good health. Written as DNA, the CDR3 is TGTGCCAGCAGCCAAGACACAGGGGGTTACGAGCAGTACTTC. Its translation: CASSQDTGGYEQYF.